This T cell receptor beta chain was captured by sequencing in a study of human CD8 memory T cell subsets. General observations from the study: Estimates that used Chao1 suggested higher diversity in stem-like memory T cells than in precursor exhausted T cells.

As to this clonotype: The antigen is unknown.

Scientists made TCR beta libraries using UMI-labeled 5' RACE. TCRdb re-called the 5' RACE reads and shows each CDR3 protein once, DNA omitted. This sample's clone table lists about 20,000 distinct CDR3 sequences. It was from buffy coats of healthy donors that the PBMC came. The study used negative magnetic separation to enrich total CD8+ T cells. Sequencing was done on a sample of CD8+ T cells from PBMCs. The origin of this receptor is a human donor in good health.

The CDR3 reads CSVEDPRRNYNEQFF. The rearrangement links TRBV29-1 to TRBJ2-1; there is no DNA to check the TCRdb D call of TRBD2. The CDR3 is 15 amino acids. Germline V CDR1 and CDR2: SQVTM, ANQGSEA.